This entry lists 2 T cell receptor beta chains sequenced from one sample in a study of blood T cells in healthy people across ages (dated by TCRdb to between 2014 and 2017). The protocol used for the library was 5' RACE. Sequencing was carried out with an Illumina HiSeq 2500. A second PCR of about 6 to 11 cycles was performed with a sample-barcoded 5' primer and a J-beta primer mix. TCRdb's own reprocessing of the public reads used fastp at Q25 and MiXCR and kept productive beta chains. Rows with one shared CDR3 protein collapse into an entry with the most common genes and DNA. Here the sample has roughly 1.5 million distinct CDR3 sequences; roughly 43% occur a single time. The ten largest make up 4% of the sample. The sequenced material came from blood. These receptors all come from a young woman in good health.

The V and J genes are TRBV27 and TRBJ1-2; the match to TRBD1 covers 7 bases. The V gene's germline CDR1 is MNHEY and CDR2 SMNVEV (reference sequence). The CDR3 totals 14 residues. V shed 9 bases, J shed 2 bases, and the junction held 9 bases outside the gene matches. CDR3 amino acids: CASSHGTANYGYTF. The CDR3 bases are TGTGCCAGTAGCCACGGGACAGCCAACTATGGCTACACCTTC.

This clonotype has a handful of counts. V and J are TRBV20-1 and TRBJ1-5; D ambiguous. This CDR3 comprises 13 residues. Deletions cut 1 base from V and 4 bases from J, with 8 bases between. Looked up from germline, CDR1 is DFQATT and CDR2 is SNEGSKA (reference sequence). CDR3 loop: CSARVTVNQPQHF. The DNA of the CDR3 is TGCAGTGCTAGAGTTACGGTTAATCAGCCCCAGCATTTT.